Shown below are 14 T cell receptor beta chains from a single sample sequenced in a study of spatial heterogeneity in lung cancer. TCRdb re-called the 5' RACE reads with MiXCR, one entry per CDR3 protein. The sample includes more than 1,000 distinct CDR3 sequences, 13% of them seen just once. Time point described: sample taken at primary tumor resection. Material for sequencing was whole RNA from tumor, nontumor lung or frozen PBMC, left unsorted. The material was normal lung tissue next to the tumor, obtained at surgery. These receptors were obtained from a male donor with early-stage non-small cell lung cancer.

This chain links TRBV5-1 with TRBJ1-1, with 8 bases lining up with TRBD1. The germline V gene encodes CDR1 SGHRS and CDR2 YFSETQ. This CDR3 region has 14 residues. V trimming: 4 bases; J trimming: 3 bases; junction bases outside the gene matches: 5. The DNA of the CDR3 is TGCGCCAGCAGCACCGGACAGGGCTACACTGAAGCTTTCTTT. It translates to CASSTGQGYTEAFF. Full variable domain (missing parts from reference TRBV5-1 and TRBJ1-1): KAGVTQTPRYLIKTRGQQVTLSCSPISGHRSVSWYQQTPGQGLQFLFEYFSETQRNKGNFPGRFSGRQFSNSRSEMNVSTLELGDSALYLCASSTGQGYTEAFFGQGTRLTVV.

Sample share makes this clonotype medium-sized. The chain recombines TRBV11-2 with TRBJ2-2; weak D call: TRBD2 (5 bases). The V gene lost 1 base and the J gene lost 5 bases, with 11 bases spanning the gap. CDR1 is SGHAT, CDR2 FQNNGV, per germline. The CDR3 totals 15 residues. In nucleotides, the CDR3 is TGTGCCAGCAGCTTAGTCAGCGGCCCGACCGGGGAGCTGTTTTTT. Protein: CASSLVSGPTGELFF. Filled out from reference TRBV11-2 and TRBJ2-2, the complete variable domain reads EAGVAQSPRYKIIEKRQSVAFWCNPISGHATLYWYQQILGQGPKLLIQFQNNGVVDDSQLPKDRFSAERLKGVDSTLKIQPAKLEDSAVYLCASSLVSGPTGELFFGEGSRLTVL.

This clonotype was picked up many times. The CDR3 region is CASSHEGGAGANVLTF. In DNA, the CDR3 is TGCGCCAGCAGCCACGAAGGGGGGGCTGGGGCCAACGTCCTGACTTTC. The J gene is TRBJ2-6, the V gene TRBV5-1; maybe TRBD2 (7 bases). Trimming stripped 4 bases from V and 2 bases from J, with 13 bases between. Germline V gene sequence: CDR1 SGHRS, CDR2 YFSETQ. This CDR3 has 16 residues.

This clonotype was found many times. This chain connects TRBV9 to TRBJ2-3, with D tentatively TRBD2 (5 bases). Germline CDR1 reads SGDLS; CDR2 reads YYNGEE. The CDR3 loop spans 13 amino acids. Deletions cut 3 bases from V and 2 bases from J, with 7 bases between. The CDR3 sequence: CASSDGVTDTQYF. DNA for the CDR3: TGTGCCAGCAGCGACGGGGTCACAGATACGCAGTATTTT.

Within the sample, this clonotype is medium-sized. This chain joins TRBV28 and TRBJ1-2; no clear D gene. V was cut by 2 bases and J by 7 bases, with 14 bases left in between. The CDR3 sequence is 14 residues long. Germline lookup yields CDR1 MDHEN and CDR2 SYDVKM. The CDR3 DNA reads TGTGCCAGCAGTTTACACTCCCGAGTTGCTGGCTACACCTTC. Translated: CASSLHSRVAGYTF.

The J gene is TRBJ1-1, the V gene TRBV4-1; D might be TRBD1 (5 bases). The CDR3 spans 13 residues. V lost 7 bases and J 1 base, leaving 10 bases between the germline ends. Germline V gives CDR1 MGHRA, CDR2 YSYEKL. The CDR3 DNA reads as TGCGCCAGCATGGACACGCCGAACACTGAAGCTTTCTTT. Translation: CASMDTPNTEAFF.

Judged by abundance, this clonotype is medium-sized. The chain couples TRBV29-1 to TRBJ2-5, with 7 bases identical to TRBD1. Looked up from germline, CDR1 is SQVTM and CDR2 is ANQGSEA. The junction had 6 bases not matched to a gene; V was cut back by 5 bases and J by 3 bases. CDR3 length: 13 amino acids. CDR3 protein: CSVKWTGKETQYF. The CDR3 DNA follows: TGCAGCGTTAAGTGGACAGGCAAAGAGACCCAGTACTTC.

Relative to its sample, this clonotype is large. This chain joins TRBV12-3 or TRBV12-4 and TRBJ1-5; 7 bases map to TRBD1. This CDR3 region has 15 residues. Trimming cost V 5 bases and J 3 bases; bases outside gene matches: 7. The CDR3 loop reads CASSQGGPNNQPQHF. DNA of the CDR3: TGTGCCAGCAGTCAGGGGGGCCCGAACAATCAGCCCCAGCATTTT.

There are a few counts of this clonotype. At one end, the junction sequence differs from germline, possibly due to a read error. The chain couples TRBV13 to TRBJ2-7, with D unclear. This CDR3 spans 12 amino acids. CDR1 and CDR2 (germline): PRHDT, FYEKMQ (reference sequence). In DNA form, the CDR3 reads TGTGCCAGCAGCTTAGGGACTTCCACAGTCGCTTTC. It yields the protein CASSLGTSTVAF.

This clonotype appeared many times. This chain joins TRBV3-1 and TRBJ1-1; 10 bases map to TRBD1. The germline V gene encodes CDR1 LGHDT and CDR2 YNNKEL (reference sequence). J lost 1 base, V lost 4 bases, and 9 bases had no gene match. The CDR3 consists of 17 residues. CDR3 loop: CASSRPGTGVRNTEAFF. The CDR3 DNA follows: TGTGCCAGCAGCCGTCCCGGGACAGGGGTTCGGAACACTGAAGCTTTCTTT.

This clonotype counts as large. The chain carries TRBV5-4 and TRBJ2-7; D could derive from TRBD1 or TRBD2 (5 bases each). Germline V gene sequence: CDR1 SGHNT, CDR2 YYREEE (reference sequence). V was clipped by 0 bases and J by 0 bases, with 7 bases between them. This CDR3 contains 14 residues. CDR3 loop: CASSLGGSSYEQYF. The CDR3 nucleotides are TGTGCCAGCAGCTTGGGGGGGAGCTCCTACGAGCAGTACTTC.

The genes are TRBV4-2 and TRBJ2-1; the D gene could be TRBD1 or TRBD2 (5 bases each). Trimming removed 4 bases from V and 6 bases from J, with 13 bases in between. The germline CDR1 and CDR2 sequences are LGHNA and YNFKEQ. This CDR3 spans 14 amino acids. The CDR3 loop is CASSPRGVGNEQFF. The CDR3 region has the DNA TGTGCCAGCAGCCCACGGGGCGTGGGCAATGAGCAGTTCTTC.

Sample share makes this clonotype medium-sized (0.01 to 0.1%). The gene calls are TRBV27 and TRBJ1-6; no reliable D call. The CDR3 spans 18 residues. Between the trimmed V and J ends, which lost 2 bases and 0 bases, there was a span of 14 bases. Germline V CDR1 and CDR2: MNHEY, SMNVEV (reference sequence). As DNA, the CDR3 is TGTGCCAGCAGTTTAAATATTCCCAGCGGCTCCTATAATTCACCCCTCCACTTT. Translated: CASSLNIPSGSYNSPLHF.

This clonotype was detected many times. V usage is TRBV28 and J usage is TRBJ1-2; 10 bases are shared with TRBD1. The CDR3 is 12 residues long. Germline V gene sequence: CDR1 MDHEN, CDR2 SYDVKM. V was pared by 6 bases and J by 7 bases, with 2 bases of the junction left unmatched. The CDR3 DNA reads TGTGCCAGCAGGACAGGGGGCATTGGCTACACCTTC. Translating it yields CASRTGGIGYTF.